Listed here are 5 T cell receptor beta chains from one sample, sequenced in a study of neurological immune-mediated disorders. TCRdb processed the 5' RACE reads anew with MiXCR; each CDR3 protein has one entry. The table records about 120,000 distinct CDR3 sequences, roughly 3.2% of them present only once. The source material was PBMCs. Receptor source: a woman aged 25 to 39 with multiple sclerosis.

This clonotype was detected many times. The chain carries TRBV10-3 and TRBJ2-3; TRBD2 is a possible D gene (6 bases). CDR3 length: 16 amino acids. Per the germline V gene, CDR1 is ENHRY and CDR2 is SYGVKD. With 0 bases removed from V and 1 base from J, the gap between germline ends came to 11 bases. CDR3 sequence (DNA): TGTGCCATCAGTGAGTCATGGACGGGGGGCACAGATACGCAGTATTTT. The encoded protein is CAISESWTGGTDTQYF.

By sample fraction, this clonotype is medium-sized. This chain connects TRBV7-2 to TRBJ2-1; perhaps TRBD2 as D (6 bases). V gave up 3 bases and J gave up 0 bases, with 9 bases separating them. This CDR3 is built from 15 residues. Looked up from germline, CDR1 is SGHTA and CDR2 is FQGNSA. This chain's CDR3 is CASSFSGSSYNEQFF. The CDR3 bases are TGTGCCAGCAGCTTTAGCGGAAGCTCCTACAATGAGCAGTTCTTC.

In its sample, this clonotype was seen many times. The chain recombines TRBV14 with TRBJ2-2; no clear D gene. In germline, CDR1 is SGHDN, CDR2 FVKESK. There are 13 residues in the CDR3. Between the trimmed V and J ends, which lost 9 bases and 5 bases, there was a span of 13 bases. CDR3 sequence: CASRPAGTGELFF. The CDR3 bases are TGTGCCAGTAGACCAGCTGGGACCGGGGAGCTGTTTTTT.

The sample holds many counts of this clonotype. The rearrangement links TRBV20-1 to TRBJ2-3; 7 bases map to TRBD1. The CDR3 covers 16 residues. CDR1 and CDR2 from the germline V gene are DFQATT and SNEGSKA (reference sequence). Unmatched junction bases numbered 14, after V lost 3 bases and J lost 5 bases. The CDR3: CSASAFNRGIKDTQYF. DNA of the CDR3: TGCAGTGCTAGTGCATTCAACAGGGGCATCAAAGATACGCAGTATTTT.

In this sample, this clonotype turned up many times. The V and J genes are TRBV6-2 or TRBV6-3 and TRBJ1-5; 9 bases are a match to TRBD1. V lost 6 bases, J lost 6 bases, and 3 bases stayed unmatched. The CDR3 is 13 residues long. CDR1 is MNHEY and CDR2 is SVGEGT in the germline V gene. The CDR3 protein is CASRDRGGQPQHF. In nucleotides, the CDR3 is TGTGCCAGCAGGGACAGGGGAGGTCAGCCCCAGCATTTT.